The 4 T cell receptor beta chains presented below share a single source sample, sequenced in a study of T cell responses to AZD1222 COVID-19 vaccine. Measured with immunoSEQ multiplex PCR; TCRdb has only the in-frame clones, and not every one. This repertoire shows tens of thousands of clones, around 90% found once; its top ten account for about 6%. The material was peripheral blood, obtained on day 0 of AZD1222 vaccination. These receptors came from an adult in good health.

The chain combines TRBV19 with TRBJ1-3; D gene ambiguous. The ends were cut back, 3 bases at V and 1 base at J, with 7 bases in the middle. The germline CDR1 and CDR2 sequences are LNHDA and SQIVND (reference sequence). The CDR3 has 14 amino acids. The CDR3 here is CASSMLGSGNTIYF. CDR3 DNA sequence: TGTGCCAGTAGTATGCTGGGATCTGGAAACACCATATATTTT.

In nucleotides, the CDR3 is TGCGCCAGCAGCTTGCTAGCGCTCAGCTCCTACGAGCAGTACTTC. It specifies CASSLLALSSYEQYF. The gene calls are TRBV5-1 and TRBJ2-7, with TRBD2 as a possible D gene (6 bases). Trimming removed 1 base from V and 0 bases from J, with 11 bases in between. Germline assignment: CDR1 SGHRS and CDR2 YFSETQ. CDR3 length equals 15 residues.

The chain links TRBV5-1 to TRBJ1-6; D is perhaps TRBD1 (6 bases). The CDR3 extends over 16 amino acids. V gave up 3 bases and J gave up 9 bases, with 19 bases separating them. Per germline, CDR1 SGHRS and CDR2 YFSETQ. CDR3 amino acids: CASSSFSGDQGSPLHF. CDR3 coding DNA: TGCGCCAGCAGCTCCTTCTCAGGGGATCAAGGTTCACCCCTCCACTTT.

This chain joins TRBV28 and TRBJ1-2, with D perhaps TRBD1 (6 bases). The V end lost 4 bases, the J end lost 5 bases, and 26 bases lay between the germline ends. The CDR3 covers 18 residues. Germline CDR1 and CDR2: MDHEN and SYDVKM. The DNA for the CDR3 is TGTGCCAGCAGTTCGTTGGGAGGGGGAACTCTTACCCCTTATGGCTACACCTTC. Translating gives CASSSLGGGTLTPYGYTF.